This TCR beta chain appears in the sequencing data of a study of blood T cell repertoires in COVID-19. As for the study in general: From the United States, Italy and Spain came samples of acute and convalescent COVID-19. Sources were T cells, B-cell-depleted T cells, or PBMCs; the material itself was cDNA or gDNA.

Source study methods: The authors estimated nucleated cell counts from reference gene primer amplification. Libraries were prepared by immunoSEQ multiplex PCR; TCRdb keeps only in-frame clonotypes and omits some of them. That table furnishes V, J and clone size, whereas the DNA furnished D and trimming. The data contain 160,000 or so clones, more than 80% of them seen just once; the ten biggest clones take up approximately 3%. This clone was counted a single time. Sequenced material: peripheral blood. The sequence derives from a man aged 60-69 years with acute or convalescent COVID-19.

The CDR3 DNA reads TGCGCCGCCGGGACAGCCTTAAATTCACCCCTCCACTTT. Amino acid sequence: CAAGTALNSPLHF. The V call is TRBV4-3, the J call TRBJ1-6; 7 bases are a match to TRBD1. Losses at the gene ends were 11 bases for V and 7 bases for J; bases not matched to a gene: 8. CDR1 is LGHNA and CDR2 is YSLEER in the germline V gene. This CDR3 is built from 13 residues.